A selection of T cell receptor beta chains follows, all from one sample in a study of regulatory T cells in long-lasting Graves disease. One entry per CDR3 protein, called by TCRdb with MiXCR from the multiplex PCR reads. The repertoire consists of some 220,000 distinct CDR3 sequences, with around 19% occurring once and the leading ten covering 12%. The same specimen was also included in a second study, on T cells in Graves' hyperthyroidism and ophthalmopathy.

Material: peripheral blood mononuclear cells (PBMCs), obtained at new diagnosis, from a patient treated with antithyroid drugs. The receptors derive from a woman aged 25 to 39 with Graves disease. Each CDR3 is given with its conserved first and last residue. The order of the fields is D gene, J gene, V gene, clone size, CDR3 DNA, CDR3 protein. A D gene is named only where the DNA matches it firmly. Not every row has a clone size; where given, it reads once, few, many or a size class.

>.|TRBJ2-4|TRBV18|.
TGTGCCAGCTCACCTCAGACAAGGAACATTCAGTACTTC
CASSPQTRNIQYF
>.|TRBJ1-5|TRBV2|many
TGTGCCAGCCGTTTTCGTGGGGGGGATCAGCCCCAGCATTTT
CASRFRGGDQPQHF
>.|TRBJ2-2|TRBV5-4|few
TGTGCCACCAGCATGGGGTCCGGGGAGCTGTTTTTT
CATSMGSGELFF
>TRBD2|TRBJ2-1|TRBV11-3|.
TGTGCCAGCAGTTTGGTAACTAGCGGGAGAAATGAGCAGTTCTTC
CASSLVTSGRNEQFF
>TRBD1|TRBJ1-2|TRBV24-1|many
TGTGCCACCAGTGATGACCACAGGGGTGGCTACACCTTC
CATSDDHRGGYTF
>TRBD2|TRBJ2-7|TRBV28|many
TGTGCCAGCAGCCCGAGTGGACTAGCGGATTACGAGCAGTACTTC
CASSPSGLADYEQYF
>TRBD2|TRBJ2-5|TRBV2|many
TGTGCCAGCACTCGACTAGCGGTTCAAGAGACCCAGTACTTC
CASTRLAVQETQYF
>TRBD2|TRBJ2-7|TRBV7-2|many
TGTGCCAGCAGCTTATCTAGCGGCATCTCCTACGAGCAGTACTTC
CASSLSSGISYEQYF
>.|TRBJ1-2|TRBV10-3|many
TGTGCCATCAGTGAACGAGGGCCAGCCTATGGCTACACCTTC
CAISERGPAYGYTF
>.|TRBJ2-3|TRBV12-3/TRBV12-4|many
TGTGCCAGCAGTTTGATGGCTAGTTCCAATACGCAGTATTTT
CASSLMASSNTQYF
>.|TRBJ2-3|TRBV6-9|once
TGTGCCAGCAGTTACCGTCAGGCCCTCACAGATACGCAGTATTTT
CASSYRQALTDTQYF
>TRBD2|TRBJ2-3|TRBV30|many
TGTGCCTGGGTGACTAGCGGGCGGAGCACAGATACGCAGTATTTT
CAWVTSGRSTDTQYF
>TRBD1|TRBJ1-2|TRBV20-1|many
TGCAGTGCTTCAGGGGGCGTTAATGGCTACACCTTC
CSASGGVNGYTF
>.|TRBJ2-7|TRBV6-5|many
TGTGCCAGCAGTTATTATGCGAGGGACGAGCAGTACTTC
CASSYYARDEQYF
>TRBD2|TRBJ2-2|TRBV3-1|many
TGTGCCAGCAGCGGACTAGCGGGAACCGGGGAGCTGTTTTTT
CASSGLAGTGELFF
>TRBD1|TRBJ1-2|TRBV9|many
TGTGCCAGCAGCGCGGGACAGGGAGGGGTCTATGGCTACACCTTC
CASSAGQGGVYGYTF
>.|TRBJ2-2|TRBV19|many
TGTGCCAGTAGTATAGGGCCCACCGGGGAGCTGTTTTTT
CASSIGPTGELFF
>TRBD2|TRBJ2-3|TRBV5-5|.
TGTGCCAGCAGCGTGGGACTAGCGGGAGCGATACACTCTAGCACAGATACGCAGTATTTT
CASSVGLAGAIHSSTDTQYF
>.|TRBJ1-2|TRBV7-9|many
TGTGCCAGCAGCAAAGCAGGGCCGAGCGGGCGCTATGGCTACACCTTC
CASSKAGPSGRYGYTF
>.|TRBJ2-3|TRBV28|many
TGTGCCAGCAGTCCCGCCCGAAGGACAGATACGCAGTATTTT
CASSPARRTDTQYF
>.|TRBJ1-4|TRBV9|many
TGTGCCAGCGGCCAGGGGATAACTAATGAAAAACTGTTTTTT
CASGQGITNEKLFF
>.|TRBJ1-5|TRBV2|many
TGTGCCAGCAGAAGGGGGGAGGGCAATCAGCCCCAGCATTTT
CASRRGEGNQPQHF
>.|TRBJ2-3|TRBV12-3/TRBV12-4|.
TGTGCCAGCAGTACCAGGGGAGGAGATACGCAGTATTTT
CASSTRGGDTQYF
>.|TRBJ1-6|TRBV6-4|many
TGTGCCAGCAGTGCGACAGATGGGAGTTCACCCCTCCACTTT
CASSATDGSSPLHF
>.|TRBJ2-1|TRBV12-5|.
TGTGCTAGTGGTTTGGTACCCGGCAATGAGCAGTTCTTC
CASGLVPGNEQFF
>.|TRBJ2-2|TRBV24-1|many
TGTGCCACCCGGGACAACGCATACACCGGGGAGCTGTTTTTT
CATRDNAYTGELFF
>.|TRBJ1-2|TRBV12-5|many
TGTGCTAGTGGTTTGGTCACGAGCTATGGCTACACCTTC
CASGLVTSYGYTF
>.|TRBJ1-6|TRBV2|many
TGTGCCAGCAGTGATGTGACAGTAAATAATTCACCCCTCCACTTT
CASSDVTVNNSPLHF
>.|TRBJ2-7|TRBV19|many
TGTGCCAGTAGTATAGAAGGGCAGAGCTCCTACGAGCAGTACTTC
CASSIEGQSSYEQYF
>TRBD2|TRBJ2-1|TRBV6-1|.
TGTGCCAGCAGTGAAGCAAGGTCTAGCGGGATTTCTAATGAGCAGTTCTTC
CASSEARSSGISNEQFF
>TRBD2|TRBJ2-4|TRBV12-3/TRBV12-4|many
TGTGCCAGCAGTCACACTAGCGGGAGCAAAAACATTCAGTACTTC
CASSHTSGSKNIQYF
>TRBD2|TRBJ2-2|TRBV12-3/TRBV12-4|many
TGTGCCAGCAGGGGGGGCACTAGCGGACCCACCGGGGAGCTGTTTTTT
CASRGGTSGPTGELFF
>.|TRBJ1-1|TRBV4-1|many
TGCGCCAGCAGCCAAGCGTCCATCATGAACACTGAAGCTTTCTTT
CASSQASIMNTEAFF
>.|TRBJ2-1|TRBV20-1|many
TGCAGTGCTAGAGATGGGGGGGGGGCCGTCCATGAGCAGTTCTTC
CSARDGGGAVHEQFF
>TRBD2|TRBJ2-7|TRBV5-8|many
TGTGCCAGCAGCAAGGGACTAGCGGGAACCTCCTACGAGCAGTACTTC
CASSKGLAGTSYEQYF
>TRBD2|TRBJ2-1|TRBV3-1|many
TGTGCCAGCAGCCAAGAAACTAGCGGGGGAGAGCAGTTCTTC
CASSQETSGGEQFF
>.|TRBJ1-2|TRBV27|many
TGTGCCAGCAGTTTACTCGGGGGCGATGGCTACACCTTC
CASSLLGGDGYTF
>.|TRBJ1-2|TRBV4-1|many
TGCGCCAGCAGCCGCCCCCGGGACTATGGCTACACCTTC
CASSRPRDYGYTF
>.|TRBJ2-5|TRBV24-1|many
TGTGCCACCGAGGACCTCAACGGTGAGACCCAGTACTTC
CATEDLNGETQYF
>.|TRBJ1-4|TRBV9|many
TGTGCCAGCAGCTCCCGGACGTCAGCAACTAATGAAAAACTGTTTTTT
CASSSRTSATNEKLFF
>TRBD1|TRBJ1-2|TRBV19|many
TGTGCCAGTAGTATTCGGGGACAGGGAGGAGGCTACACCTTC
CASSIRGQGGGYTF
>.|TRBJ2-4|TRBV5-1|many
TGCGCCAGCAGCTTGGTGGGGCCCGACGGGATTCAGTACTTC
CASSLVGPDGIQYF
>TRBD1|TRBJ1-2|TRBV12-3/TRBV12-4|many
TGTGCCAGTCTCGGACAGGGATTGAGAGGCTACACCTTC
CASLGQGLRGYTF
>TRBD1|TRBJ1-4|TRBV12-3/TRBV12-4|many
TGTGCCAGCAGAATTGGACAGGGTCGTTCCGAAAAACTGTTTTTT
CASRIGQGRSEKLFF
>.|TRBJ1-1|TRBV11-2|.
TGTGCCAGCAGCCGGGGGGCCCCCACTGAAGCTTTCTTT
CASSRGAPTEAFF
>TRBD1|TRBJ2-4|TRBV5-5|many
TGTGCCAGCAGCTCCGGGACAGGGGACAGCTATCTCGCCAAAAACATTCAGTACTTC
CASSSGTGDSYLAKNIQYF
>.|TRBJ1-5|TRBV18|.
TGTGCCAGCTCACCGACAGGTGTAAATTGCAATCAGGCCCAGCATTTT
CASSPTGVNCNQAQHF
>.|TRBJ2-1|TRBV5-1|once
TGCGCCAGCAGCTTTGGCAGCTCCTTCTCCTACAATGAGCAGTTCTTC
CASSFGSSFSYNEQFF
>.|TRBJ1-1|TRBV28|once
TGTGCCAGCAGTCCTGGGGTTTTAAGCCTAGGGAACACTGAAGCTTTCTTT
CASSPGVLSLGNTEAFF
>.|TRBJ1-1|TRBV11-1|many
TGTGCCAGCAGCTTACGGCAGGGCATGAACACTGAAGCTTTCTTT
CASSLRQGMNTEAFF
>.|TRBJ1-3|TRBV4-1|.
TGCGCCAGCAGCCAAGCAGAAGGAAACACCATATATTTT
CASSQAEGNTIYF
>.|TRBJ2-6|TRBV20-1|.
TGCAGTGCACATGACTCTGGGGCCAACGTCCTGACTTTC
CSAHDSGANVLTF
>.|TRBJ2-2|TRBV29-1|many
TGCAGCGTTGGATCCGGGGAGCTGTTTTTT
CSVGSGELFF
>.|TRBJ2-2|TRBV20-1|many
TGCAGTGCTAGCAGGGAGGCTGGGGAGCTGTTTTTT
CSASREAGELFF
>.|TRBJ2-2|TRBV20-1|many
TGCAGTGCTAGGAGGCAGGGTGAGACCGGGGAGCTGTTTTTT
CSARRQGETGELFF
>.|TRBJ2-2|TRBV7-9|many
TGTGCCAGCAGCTTGGGCCGGGAGAGCGCCGGGGAGCTGTTTTTT
CASSLGRESAGELFF